These 19 T cell receptor beta chains were sequenced from one sample in a study of T cell responses to AZD1222 COVID-19 vaccine. The table came from immunoSEQ multiplex PCR; TCRdb's copy has only in-frame clones and leaves some out. The table lists tens of thousands of clones, more than 75% of them singletons. This specimen was peripheral blood, taken on day 0 of AZD1222 vaccination. The receptors were sampled from an adult in good health.

The chain carries TRBV5-5 and TRBJ2-5, with TRBD1 matching over 10 bases. The V gene end was trimmed by 2 bases and the J gene end by 4 bases; junction bases not matched to a gene: 8. Germline CDR1 SGHKS, CDR2 YYEKEE (reference sequence). CDR3 size: 16 residues. CDR3 sequence reads: CASSLQTGTGAETQYF. The CDR3 coding sequence is TGTGCCAGCAGCTTACAAACCGGGACAGGGGCAGAGACCCAGTACTTC.

The rearrangement links TRBV19 to TRBJ1-6; D is unresolved. The ends were cut back, 7 bases at V and 9 bases at J, with 13 bases in the middle. The CDR3 runs to 13 residues. Germline CDR1 is LNHDA and CDR2 is SQIVND (reference sequence). The CDR3 DNA sequence: TGTGCCAGTAACACGGGCTCTGGTTCACCCCTCCACTTT. Protein: CASNTGSGSPLHF. The full variable domain, rest sourced from reference TRBV19 and TRBJ1-6, is DGGITQSPKYLFRKEGQNVTLSCEQNLNHDAMYWYRQDPGQGLRLIYYSQIVNDFQKGDIAEGYSVSREKKESFPLTVTSAQKNPTAFYLCASNTGSGSPLHFGNGTRLTVT.

The V gene is TRBV5-1, the J gene TRBJ1-1; possibly TRBD1 for D (5 bases). Germline CDR1 is SGHRS and CDR2 is YFSETQ. Deletions cut 6 bases from V and 8 bases from J, with 17 bases between. There are 13 residues in the CDR3. The CDR3 nucleotides are TGCGCCAGCAAGCTTAGGGAGAGGGACGAAGCTTTCTTT. Encoded protein: CASKLRERDEAFF.

The rearrangement joins TRBV29-1 to TRBJ2-3; 9 nucleotides agree with TRBD1. This CDR3 is 14 amino acids long. CDR1 and CDR2 (germline): SQVTM, ANQGSEA. With 4 bases clipped from V and 6 bases from J, the junction kept 8 bases outside the gene matches. The CDR3 is CSVVPRDRADTQYF. CDR3 nucleotides: TGCAGCGTTGTTCCTAGGGACAGGGCCGATACGCAGTATTTT.

In this sample, this clone turned up a few times. The chain couples TRBV7-8 to TRBJ2-3; 12 bases are shared with TRBD1. This CDR3 comprises 14 residues. The germline V gene encodes CDR1 SGHVS and CDR2 FQNEAQ. The trim removed 5 bases at V and 10 bases at J, leaving 7 bases unmatched. Written as DNA, the CDR3 is TGTGCCAGCAGCCACGGGACAGGGGGCGCCCCGCAGTATTTT. Its translation is CASSHGTGGAPQYF.

The chain uses TRBV7-2 and TRBJ1-5, with D perhaps matching TRBD1 (6 bases). Germline-derived CDR1 and CDR2 are SGHTA and FQGNSA. There are 13 residues in the CDR3. The ends were cut back, 5 bases at V and 5 bases at J, with 10 bases in the middle. The CDR3 here is CASSTRGDQPQHF. In DNA, the CDR3 is TGTGCCAGCAGCACCAGGGGAGATCAGCCCCAGCATTTT.

The chain recombines TRBV6-6 with TRBJ1-2; TRBD1 is a possible D gene (6 bases). Germline CDR1 and CDR2: MNHNY and SVGAGI (reference sequence). V lost 7 bases and J 4 bases, leaving 19 bases between the germline ends. The CDR3 is 15 amino acids. Written as DNA, the CDR3 is TGTGCCAGCATCATGGAGGGGGATAGTGGCTATGGCTACACCTTC. It yields the protein CASIMEGDSGYGYTF.

This clone has a handful of counts. This chain links TRBV13 with TRBJ2-5; 7 nucleotides match TRBD2. From germline, CDR1 is PRHDT and CDR2 FYEKMQ (reference sequence). The J segment lost 2 bases and the V segment lost 3 bases, leaving 3 bases of the junction unmatched. The CDR3 is made up of 14 amino acids. CDR3 residues: CASSFGGSQETQYF. CDR3 DNA sequence: TGTGCCAGCAGCTTCGGGGGGTCGCAAGAGACCCAGTACTTC.

The gene calls are TRBV10-3 and TRBJ2-7; TRBD2 matches at 14 bases. The germline V gene has CDR1 ENHRY and CDR2 SYGVKD. The CDR3 contains 15 residues. Trimming at V came to 6 bases and at J to 4 bases, leaving 5 bases not matched to a gene. In nucleotides, the CDR3 is TGTGCCATCAGGGGGACTAGCGGGGGAGATTACGAGCAGTACTTC. Protein sequence: CAIRGTSGGDYEQYF.

The gene calls are TRBV6-1 and TRBJ1-4; possibly TRBD1 for D (6 bases). V was clipped by 5 bases and J by 8 bases, with 12 bases between them. The germline gives CDR1 MNHNS, CDR2 SASEGT. The CDR3 totals 13 residues. CDR3 in amino acids: CASSRRGGEKLFF. CDR3 sequence (DNA): TGTGCCAGCAGTAGAAGGGGGGGCGAAAAACTGTTTTTT.

The chain employs TRBV7-2 and TRBJ2-2, with D unclear. CDR1 SGHTA and CDR2 FQGNSA come from the germline V gene. V was shortened by 1 base and J by 1 base, with 7 bases between the two germline ends. CDR3 length: 15 amino acids. Here the CDR3 DNA reads TGTGCCAGCAGCTTAGAGTCCCAGAACACCGGGGAGCTGTTTTTT. Protein: CASSLESQNTGELFF.

This clone was picked up a small number of times. The chain is built from TRBV2 and TRBJ1-2; D possibly corresponds to TRBD1 (5 bases). Germline lookup yields CDR1 SNHLY and CDR2 FYNNEI. This CDR3 is built from 18 residues. The V gene lost 7 bases and the J gene lost 4 bases, with 28 bases spanning the gap. The CDR3 is CASTSAGYFSLEGYGYTF. The CDR3, as DNA: TGTGCCAGCACTTCGGCAGGGTATTTCTCCCTGGAAGGCTATGGCTACACCTTC.

This clone appeared a single time. The genes are TRBV11-3 and TRBJ2-7; D gene ambiguous. The CDR3 covers 14 residues. V lost 1 base, J lost 6 bases, and 13 bases lay in between. Germline V lookup: CDR1 SGHNT, CDR2 YENEEA. In DNA, the CDR3 is TGTGCCAGCAGCTTAGGGTCGAAGGAGTGCGAGCAGTACTTC. Translating gives CASSLGSKECEQYF.

This clone was seen just once. The chain uses TRBV6-5 and TRBJ2-5, with D uncertain. The CDR3 covers 15 residues. V was pared by 3 bases and J by 4 bases, with 15 bases between. CDR1 is MNHEY, CDR2 SVGAGI, per germline. DNA for the CDR3: TGTGCCAGCAGTTATGTGGGGAACACGGGAGAGACCCAGTACTTC. It codes for CASSYVGNTGETQYF.

The chain uses TRBV5-1 and TRBJ2-7, with D perhaps TRBD1 or TRBD2 (5 bases each). The CDR3 has 15 amino acids. CDR1 and CDR2 (germline): SGHRS, YFSETQ. Trimming removed 1 base from V and 4 bases from J, with 15 bases in between. CDR3 coding DNA: TGCGCCAGCAGCTTGATGAGGGGTCGGTCTTACGAGCAGTACTTC. This sequence encodes CASSLMRGRSYEQYF.

The V and J genes are TRBV4-1 and TRBJ2-3, with D tentatively TRBD2 (6 bases). Germline values: CDR1 MGHRA, CDR2 YSYEKL. Between the trimmed V and J ends, which lost 4 bases and 6 bases, there was a span of 20 bases. The CDR3 covers 16 residues. The CDR3 nucleotides read TGCGCCAGCAGCCCGGGCGGGACTCCACACCCGGATACGCAGTATTTT. Amino acid sequence: CASSPGGTPHPDTQYF.

This clone was observed once. The CDR3 protein is CASSWGNYGYTF. In nucleotides, the CDR3 is TGTGCCAGCAGTTGGGGAAACTATGGCTACACCTTC. The chain employs TRBV28 and TRBJ1-2, with D unresolved. The CDR3 spans 12 residues. Between the trimmed V and J ends, which lost 4 bases and 2 bases, there was a span of 5 bases. Germline CDR1 reads MDHEN; CDR2 reads SYDVKM.

About this clone itself: Relative to the germline gene, one junction end is altered; a read error may explain this. The genes are TRBV12-3 or TRBV12-4 and TRBJ1-5; TRBD1 might be the D (5 bases). The CDR3 loop spans 12 amino acids. In DNA form, the CDR3 reads TGTGCCAGCAGACATACCGGGACGCCCCAACATTTT. It is translated as CASRHTGTPQHF.

In its sample, this clone was seen once. V and J are TRBV3-1 (or the pseudogene TRBV3-2) and TRBJ2-5; TRBD2 aligns across 8 bases. The CDR3 sequence is 16 residues long. Germline CDR1 is LGHDT and CDR2 is YNNKEL (reference sequence). V lost 0 bases and J lost 1; bases outside the gene matches: 4. The CDR3 here is CASSQDNRGGQETQYF. The CDR3 DNA reads TGTGCCAGCAGCCAAGATAACCGGGGGGGCCAAGAGACCCAGTACTTC.